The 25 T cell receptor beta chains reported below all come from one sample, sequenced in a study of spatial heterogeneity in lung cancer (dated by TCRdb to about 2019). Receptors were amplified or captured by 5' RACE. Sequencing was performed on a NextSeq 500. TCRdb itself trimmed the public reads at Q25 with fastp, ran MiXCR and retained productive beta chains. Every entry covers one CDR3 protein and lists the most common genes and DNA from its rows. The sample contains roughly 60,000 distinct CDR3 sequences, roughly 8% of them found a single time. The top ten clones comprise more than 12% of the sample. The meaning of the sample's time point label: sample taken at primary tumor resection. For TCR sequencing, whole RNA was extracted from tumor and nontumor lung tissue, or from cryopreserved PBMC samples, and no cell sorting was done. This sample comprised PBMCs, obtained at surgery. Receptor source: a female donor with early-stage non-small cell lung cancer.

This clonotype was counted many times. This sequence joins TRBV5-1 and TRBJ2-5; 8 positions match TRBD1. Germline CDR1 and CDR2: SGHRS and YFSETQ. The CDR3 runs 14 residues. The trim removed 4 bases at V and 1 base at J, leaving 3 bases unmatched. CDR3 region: CASSVGQGQETQYF. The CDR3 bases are TGCGCCAGCAGCGTCGGACAGGGCCAAGAGACCCAGTACTTC.

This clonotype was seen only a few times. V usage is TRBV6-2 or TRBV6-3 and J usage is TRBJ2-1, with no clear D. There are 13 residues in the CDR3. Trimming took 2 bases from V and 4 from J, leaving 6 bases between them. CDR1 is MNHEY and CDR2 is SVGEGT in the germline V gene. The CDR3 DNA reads TGTGCCAGCAGTTACGGGCAGTACAATGAGCAGTTCTTC. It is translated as CASSYGQYNEQFF.

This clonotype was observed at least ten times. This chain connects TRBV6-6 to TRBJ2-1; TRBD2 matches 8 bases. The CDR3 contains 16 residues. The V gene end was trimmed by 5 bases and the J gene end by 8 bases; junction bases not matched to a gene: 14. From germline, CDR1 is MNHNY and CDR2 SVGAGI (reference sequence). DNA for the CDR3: TGTGCCAGCAGTACTGGGCTAGCGGGTTTTCGCGATGAGCAGTTCTTC. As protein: CASSTGLAGFRDEQFF.

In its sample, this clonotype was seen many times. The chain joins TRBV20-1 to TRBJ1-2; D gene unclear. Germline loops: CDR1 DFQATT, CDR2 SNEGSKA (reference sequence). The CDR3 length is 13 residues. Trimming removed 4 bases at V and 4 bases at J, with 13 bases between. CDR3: CSATGPQAYGYTF. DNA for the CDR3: TGCAGTGCTACGGGTCCTCAAGCCTATGGCTACACCTTC.

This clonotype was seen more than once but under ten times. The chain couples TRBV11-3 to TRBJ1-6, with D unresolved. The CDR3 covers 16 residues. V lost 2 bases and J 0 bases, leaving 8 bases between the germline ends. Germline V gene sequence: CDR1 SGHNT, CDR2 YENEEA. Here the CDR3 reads CASSLSGSSYNSPLHF. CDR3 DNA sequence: TGTGCCAGCAGCTTATCGGGGAGCTCCTATAATTCACCCCTCCACTTT.

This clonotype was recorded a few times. The CDR3 reads CASSLTMSSGNTIYF. CDR3 in DNA: TGCGCCAGCAGCTTGACCATGAGCTCTGGAAACACCATATATTTT. This chain links TRBV5-1 with TRBJ1-3; D uncertain. The CDR3 spans 15 residues. Germline V gene data show CDR1 as SGHRS and CDR2 as YFSETQ. With 1 base removed from V and 0 bases from J, the gap between germline ends came to 8 bases.

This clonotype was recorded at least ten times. Here the CDR3 reads CASSVGQGALETQYF. In nucleotides, the CDR3 is TGTGCCAGCAGCGTAGGACAGGGGGCCTTGGAGACCCAGTACTTC. The chain joins TRBV9 to TRBJ2-5; 10 bases line up with TRBD1. CDR1 SGDLS and CDR2 YYNGEE come from the germline V gene. CDR3 length equals 15 residues. V gave up 0 bases and J gave up 5 bases; unmatched junction bases: 4.

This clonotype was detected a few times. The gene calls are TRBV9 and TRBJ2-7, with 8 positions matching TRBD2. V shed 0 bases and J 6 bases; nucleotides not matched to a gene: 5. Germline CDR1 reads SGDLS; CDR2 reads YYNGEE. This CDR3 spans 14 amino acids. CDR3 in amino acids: CASSVAGGFGEQYF. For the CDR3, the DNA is TGTGCCAGCAGCGTAGCGGGAGGGTTCGGCGAGCAGTACTTC.

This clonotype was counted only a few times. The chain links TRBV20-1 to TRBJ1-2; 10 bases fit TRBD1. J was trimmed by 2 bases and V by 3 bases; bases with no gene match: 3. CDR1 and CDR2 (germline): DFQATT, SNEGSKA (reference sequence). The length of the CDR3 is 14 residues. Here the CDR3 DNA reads TGCAGTGCTAGGGGGACAGGGGACAACTATGGCTACACCTTC. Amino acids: CSARGTGDNYGYTF.

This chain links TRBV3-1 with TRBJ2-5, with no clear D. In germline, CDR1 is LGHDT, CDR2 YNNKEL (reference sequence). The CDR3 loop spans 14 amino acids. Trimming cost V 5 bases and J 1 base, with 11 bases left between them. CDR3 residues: CASSFRTPQETQYF. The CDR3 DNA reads TGTGCCAGCAGCTTCCGGACCCCCCAAGAGACCCAGTACTTC.

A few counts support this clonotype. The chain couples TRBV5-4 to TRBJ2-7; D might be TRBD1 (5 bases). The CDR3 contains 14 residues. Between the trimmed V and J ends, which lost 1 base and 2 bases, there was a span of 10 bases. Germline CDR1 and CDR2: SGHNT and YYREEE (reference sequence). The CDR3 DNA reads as TGTGCCAGCAGCTTGAAGGGGTACGCCTACGAGCAGTACGTC. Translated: CASSLKGYAYEQYV.

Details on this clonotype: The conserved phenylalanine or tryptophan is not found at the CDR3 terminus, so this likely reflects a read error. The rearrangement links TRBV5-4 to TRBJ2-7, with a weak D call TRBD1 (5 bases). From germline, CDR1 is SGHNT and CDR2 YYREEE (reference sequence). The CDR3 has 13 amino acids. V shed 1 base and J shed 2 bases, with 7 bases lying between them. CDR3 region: CASSLTGAYEQYY. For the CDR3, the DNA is TGTGCCAGCAGCTTGACAGGTGCCTACGAGCAGTACTAC.

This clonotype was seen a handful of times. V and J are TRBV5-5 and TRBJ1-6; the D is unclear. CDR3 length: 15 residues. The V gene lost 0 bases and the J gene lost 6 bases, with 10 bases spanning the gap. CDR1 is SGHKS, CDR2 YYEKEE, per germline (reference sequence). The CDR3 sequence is CASSLEGTSNSPLHF. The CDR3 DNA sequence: TGTGCCAGCAGCTTGGAGGGTACAAGTAATTCACCCCTCCACTTT. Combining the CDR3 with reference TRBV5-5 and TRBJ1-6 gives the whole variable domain DAGVTQSPTHLIKTRGQQVTLRCSPISGHKSVSWYQQVLGQGPQFIFQYYEKEERGRGNFPDRFSARQFPNYSSELNVNALLLGDSALYLCASSLEGTSNSPLHFGNGTRLTVT.

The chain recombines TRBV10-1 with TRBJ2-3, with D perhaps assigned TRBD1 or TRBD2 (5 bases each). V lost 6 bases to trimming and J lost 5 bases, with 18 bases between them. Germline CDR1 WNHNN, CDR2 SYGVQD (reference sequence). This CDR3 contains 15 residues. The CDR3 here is CASSRGTAGKDTQYF. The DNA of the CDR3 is TGCGCCAGCAGCAGAGGGACGGCAGGTAAAGATACGCAGTATTTT.

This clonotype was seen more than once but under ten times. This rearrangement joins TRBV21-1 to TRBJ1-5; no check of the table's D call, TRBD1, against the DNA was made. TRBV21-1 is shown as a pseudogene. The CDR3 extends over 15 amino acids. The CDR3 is CASSKGTFSNQPQHF. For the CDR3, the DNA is TGTGCCAGCAGCAAAGGGACATTCAGCAATCAGCCCCAGCATTTT.

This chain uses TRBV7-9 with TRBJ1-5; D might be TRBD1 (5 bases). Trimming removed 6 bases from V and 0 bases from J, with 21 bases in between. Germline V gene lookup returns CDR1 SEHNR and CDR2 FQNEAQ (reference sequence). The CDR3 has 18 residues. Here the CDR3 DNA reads TGTGCCAGCAGTCGGGGGACCCTTAGGATTTATAGCAATCAGCCCCAGCATTTT. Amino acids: CASSRGTLRIYSNQPQHF.

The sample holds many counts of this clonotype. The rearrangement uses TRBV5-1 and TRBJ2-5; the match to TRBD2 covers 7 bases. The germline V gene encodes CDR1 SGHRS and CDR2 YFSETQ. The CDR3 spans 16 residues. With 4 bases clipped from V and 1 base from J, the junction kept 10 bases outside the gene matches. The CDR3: CASSPSPSGVQETQYF. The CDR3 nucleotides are TGCGCCAGCAGCCCCTCGCCTAGCGGAGTCCAAGAGACCCAGTACTTC.

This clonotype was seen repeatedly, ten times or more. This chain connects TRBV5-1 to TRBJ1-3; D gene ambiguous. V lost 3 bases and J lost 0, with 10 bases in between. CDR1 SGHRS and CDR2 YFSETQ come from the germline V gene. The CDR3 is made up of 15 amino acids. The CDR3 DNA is TGCGCCAGCAGCTCCCAGACAAGCTCTGGAAACACCATATATTTT. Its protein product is CASSSQTSSGNTIYF.

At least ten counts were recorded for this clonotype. CDR3 loop: CATSRETRLSQETQYF. The CDR3 coding sequence is TGTGCCACCAGCAGAGAAACCCGCTTGAGTCAAGAGACCCAGTACTTC. This chain uses TRBV15 with TRBJ2-5; D not resolved. The CDR3 loop spans 16 amino acids. CDR1 and CDR2 (germline): LNHNV, YYDKDF (reference sequence). Trimming removed 0 bases from V and 2 bases from J, with 13 bases in between.

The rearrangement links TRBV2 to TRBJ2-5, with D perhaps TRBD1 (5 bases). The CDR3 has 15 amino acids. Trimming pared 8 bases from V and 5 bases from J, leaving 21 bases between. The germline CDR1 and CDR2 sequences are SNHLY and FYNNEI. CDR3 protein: CASDPPTGGYETQYF. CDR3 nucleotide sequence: TGTGCCAGCGACCCGCCAACAGGTGGATACGAGACCCAGTACTTC.

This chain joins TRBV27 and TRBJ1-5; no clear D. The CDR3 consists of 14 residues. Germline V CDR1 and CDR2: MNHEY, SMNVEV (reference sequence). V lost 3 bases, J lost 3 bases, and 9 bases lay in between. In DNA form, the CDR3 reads TGTGCCAGCAGTTTTACTGGGAACAATCAGCCCCAGCATTTT. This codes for CASSFTGNNQPQHF.

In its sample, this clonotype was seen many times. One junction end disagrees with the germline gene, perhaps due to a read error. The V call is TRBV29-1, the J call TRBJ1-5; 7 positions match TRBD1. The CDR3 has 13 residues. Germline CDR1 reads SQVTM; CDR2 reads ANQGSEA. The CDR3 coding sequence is TGCAGCGTTGAACCAGGGAGGGGACAGCCCCACCATTTT. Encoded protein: CSVEPGRGQPHHF.

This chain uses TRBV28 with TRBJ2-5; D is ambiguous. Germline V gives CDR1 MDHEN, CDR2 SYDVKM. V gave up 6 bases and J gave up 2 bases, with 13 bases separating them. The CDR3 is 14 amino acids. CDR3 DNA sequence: TGTGCCAGCAGGGGTTACCCACTACAAGAGACCCAGTACTTC. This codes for CASRGYPLQETQYF.

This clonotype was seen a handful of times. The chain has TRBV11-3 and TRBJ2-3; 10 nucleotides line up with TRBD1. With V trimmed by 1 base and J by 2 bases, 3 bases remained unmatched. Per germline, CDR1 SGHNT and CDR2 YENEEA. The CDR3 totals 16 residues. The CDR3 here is CASSLGGQGNTDTQYF. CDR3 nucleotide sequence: TGTGCCAGCAGCTTAGGGGGACAGGGGAACACAGATACGCAGTATTTT.

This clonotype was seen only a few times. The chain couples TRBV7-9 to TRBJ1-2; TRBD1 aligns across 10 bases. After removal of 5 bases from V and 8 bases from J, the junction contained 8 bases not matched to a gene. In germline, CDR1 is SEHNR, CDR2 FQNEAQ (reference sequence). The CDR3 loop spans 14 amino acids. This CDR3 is CASSPDRGLGGYTF. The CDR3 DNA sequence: TGTGCCAGCAGCCCGGACAGGGGGTTGGGAGGCTACACCTTC.